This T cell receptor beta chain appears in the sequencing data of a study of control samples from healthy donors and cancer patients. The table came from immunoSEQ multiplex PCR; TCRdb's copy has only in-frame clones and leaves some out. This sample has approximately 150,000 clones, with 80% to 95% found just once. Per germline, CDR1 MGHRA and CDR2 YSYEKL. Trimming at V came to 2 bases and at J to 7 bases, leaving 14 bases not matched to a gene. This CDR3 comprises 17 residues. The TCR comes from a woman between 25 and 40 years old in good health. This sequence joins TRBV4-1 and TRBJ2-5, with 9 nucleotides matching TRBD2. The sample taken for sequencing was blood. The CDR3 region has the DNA TGCGCCAGCAGCCAACCCTTCACCGGGACTAGCTTGGGGACCCAGTACTTC. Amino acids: CASSQPFTGTSLGTQYF.